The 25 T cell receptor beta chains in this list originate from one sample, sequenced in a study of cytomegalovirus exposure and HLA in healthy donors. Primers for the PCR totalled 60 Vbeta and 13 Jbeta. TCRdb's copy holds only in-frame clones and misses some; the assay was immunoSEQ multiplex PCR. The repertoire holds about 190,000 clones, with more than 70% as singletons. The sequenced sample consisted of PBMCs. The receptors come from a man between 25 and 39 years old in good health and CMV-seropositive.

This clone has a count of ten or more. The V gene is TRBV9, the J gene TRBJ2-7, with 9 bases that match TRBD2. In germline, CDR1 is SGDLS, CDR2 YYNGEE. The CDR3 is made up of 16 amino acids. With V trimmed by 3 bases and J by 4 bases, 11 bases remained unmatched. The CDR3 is CASSAPSGAEAYEQYF. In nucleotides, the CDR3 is TGTGCCAGCAGCGCACCTAGCGGGGCTGAAGCGTACGAGCAGTACTTC.

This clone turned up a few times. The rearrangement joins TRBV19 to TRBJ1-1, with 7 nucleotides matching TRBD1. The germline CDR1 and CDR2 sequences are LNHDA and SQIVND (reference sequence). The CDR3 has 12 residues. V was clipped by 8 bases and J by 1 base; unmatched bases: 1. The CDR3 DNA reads TGTGCCAGTCGGGACAGGAACACTGAAGCTTTCTTT. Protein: CASRDRNTEAFF.

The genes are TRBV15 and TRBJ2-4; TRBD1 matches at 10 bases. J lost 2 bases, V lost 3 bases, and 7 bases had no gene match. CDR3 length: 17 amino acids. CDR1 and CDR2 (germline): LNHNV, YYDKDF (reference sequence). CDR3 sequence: CATSSSTGGVPKNIQYF. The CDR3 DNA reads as TGTGCCACCAGCAGTTCGACAGGGGGCGTGCCCAAAAACATTCAGTACTTC.

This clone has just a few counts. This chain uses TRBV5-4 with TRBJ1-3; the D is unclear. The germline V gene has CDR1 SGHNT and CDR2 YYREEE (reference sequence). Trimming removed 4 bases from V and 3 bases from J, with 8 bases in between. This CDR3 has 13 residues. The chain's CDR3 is CASSRDNGNTIYF. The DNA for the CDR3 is TGTGCCAGCAGCCGTGACAATGGAAACACCATATATTTT.

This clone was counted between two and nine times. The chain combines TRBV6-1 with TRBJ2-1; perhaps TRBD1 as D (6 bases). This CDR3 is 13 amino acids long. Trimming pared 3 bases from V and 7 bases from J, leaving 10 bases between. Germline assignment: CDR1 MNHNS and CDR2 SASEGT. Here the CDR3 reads CASSDRGGNEQFF. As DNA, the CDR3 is TGTGCCAGCAGTGACAGGGGCGGTAATGAGCAGTTCTTC.

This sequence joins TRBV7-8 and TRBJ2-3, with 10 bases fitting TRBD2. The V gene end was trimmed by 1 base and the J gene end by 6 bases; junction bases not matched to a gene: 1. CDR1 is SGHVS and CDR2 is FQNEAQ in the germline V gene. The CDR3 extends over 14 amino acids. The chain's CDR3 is CASSLVAGGDTQYF. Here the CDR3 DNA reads TGTGCCAGCAGCTTAGTAGCGGGGGGTGATACGCAGTATTTT.

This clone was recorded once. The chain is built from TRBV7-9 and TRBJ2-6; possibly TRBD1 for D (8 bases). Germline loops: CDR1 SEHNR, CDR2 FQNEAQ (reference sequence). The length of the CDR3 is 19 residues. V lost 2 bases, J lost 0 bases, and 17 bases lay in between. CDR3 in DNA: TGTGCCAGCAGCTTAAACAGGGGGACTACCCCCTCTGGGGCCAACGTCCTGACTTTC. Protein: CASSLNRGTTPSGANVLTF.

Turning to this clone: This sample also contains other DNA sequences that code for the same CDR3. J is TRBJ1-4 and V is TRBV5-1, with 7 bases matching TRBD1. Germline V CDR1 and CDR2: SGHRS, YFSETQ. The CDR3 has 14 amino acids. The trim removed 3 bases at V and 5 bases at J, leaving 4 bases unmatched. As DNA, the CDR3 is TGCGCCAGCAGCTCCGGGACAGCGAATGAAAAACTGTTTTTT. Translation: CASSSGTANEKLFF.

The CDR3 sequence: CASSQTGLATGELFF. The CDR3 nucleotides read TGTGCCAGCAGTCAGACAGGGCTGGCCACCGGGGAGCTGTTTTTT. The chain joins TRBV14 to TRBJ2-2, with TRBD1 matching over 7 bases. V dropped 6 bases and J dropped 4; count of bases not matched to a gene: 8. The CDR3 extends over 15 amino acids. Germline CDR1 is SGHDN and CDR2 is FVKESK.

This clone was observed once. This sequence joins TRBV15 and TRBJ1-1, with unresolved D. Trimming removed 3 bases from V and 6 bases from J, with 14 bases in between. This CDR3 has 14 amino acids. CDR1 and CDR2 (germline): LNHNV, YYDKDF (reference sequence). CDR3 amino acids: CATSRIDTSAEAFF. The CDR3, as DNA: TGTGCCACCAGCAGGATCGACACGTCCGCTGAAGCTTTCTTT.

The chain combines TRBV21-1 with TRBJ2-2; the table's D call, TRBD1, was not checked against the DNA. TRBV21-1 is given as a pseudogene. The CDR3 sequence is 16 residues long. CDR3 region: CASSSRDTPNTGELFF. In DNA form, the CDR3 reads TGTGCCAGCAGCTCCCGGGACACTCCGAACACCGGGGAGCTGTTTTTT.

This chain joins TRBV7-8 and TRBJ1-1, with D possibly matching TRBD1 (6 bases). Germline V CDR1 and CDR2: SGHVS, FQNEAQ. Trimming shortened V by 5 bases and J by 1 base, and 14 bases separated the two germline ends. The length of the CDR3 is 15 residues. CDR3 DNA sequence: TGTGCCAGCAGCCCAGGGGATTACGCGAACACTGAAGCTTTCTTT. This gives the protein CASSPGDYANTEAFF.

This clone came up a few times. CDR3 amino acids: CASSLKAGGFTDTQYF. The DNA of the CDR3 is TGTGCCAGCAGCTTGAAAGCGGGGGGGTTCACAGATACGCAGTATTTT. The chain joins TRBV5-4 to TRBJ2-3; TRBD2 aligns across 10 bases. The CDR3 sequence is 16 residues long. The V segment lost 1 base and the J segment 2 bases; nucleotides outside the gene matches: 4. Germline CDR1 reads SGHNT; CDR2 reads YYREEE (reference sequence).

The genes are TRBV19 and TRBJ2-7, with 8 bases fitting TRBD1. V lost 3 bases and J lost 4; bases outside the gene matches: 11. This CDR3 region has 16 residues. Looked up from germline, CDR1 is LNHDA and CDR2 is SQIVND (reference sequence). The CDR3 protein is CASSIKKGTGFYEQYF. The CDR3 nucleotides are TGTGCCAGTAGTATCAAGAAAGGGACAGGTTTTTACGAGCAGTACTTC.

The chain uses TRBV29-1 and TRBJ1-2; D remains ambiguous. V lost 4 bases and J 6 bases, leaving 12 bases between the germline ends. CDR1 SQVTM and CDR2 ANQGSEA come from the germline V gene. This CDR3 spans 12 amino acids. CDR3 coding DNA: TGCAGCGTTGGGGAGGGAGTGGATGGCTACACCTTC. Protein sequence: CSVGEGVDGYTF.

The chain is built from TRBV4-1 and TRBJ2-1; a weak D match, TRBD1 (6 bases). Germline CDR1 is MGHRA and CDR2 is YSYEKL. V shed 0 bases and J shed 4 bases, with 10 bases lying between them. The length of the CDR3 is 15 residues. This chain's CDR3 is CASSQDGTPYNEQFF. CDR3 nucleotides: TGCGCCAGCAGCCAAGACGGGACACCTTACAATGAGCAGTTCTTC.

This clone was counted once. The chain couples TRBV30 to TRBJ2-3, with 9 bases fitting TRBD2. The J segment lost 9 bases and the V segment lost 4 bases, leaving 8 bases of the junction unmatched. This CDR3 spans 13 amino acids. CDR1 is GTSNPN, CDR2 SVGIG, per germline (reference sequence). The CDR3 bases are TGTGCCTGGATCCCTAGCGGGGAGATAACGCAGTATTTT. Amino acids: CAWIPSGEITQYF.

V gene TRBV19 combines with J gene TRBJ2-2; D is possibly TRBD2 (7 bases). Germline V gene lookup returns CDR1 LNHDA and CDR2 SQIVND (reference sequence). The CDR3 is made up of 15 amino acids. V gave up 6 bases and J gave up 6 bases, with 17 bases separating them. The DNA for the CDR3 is TGTGCCAGTAGATCTGTGGGAGGGGGGGCCGGGGAGCTGTTTTTT. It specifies CASRSVGGGAGELFF.

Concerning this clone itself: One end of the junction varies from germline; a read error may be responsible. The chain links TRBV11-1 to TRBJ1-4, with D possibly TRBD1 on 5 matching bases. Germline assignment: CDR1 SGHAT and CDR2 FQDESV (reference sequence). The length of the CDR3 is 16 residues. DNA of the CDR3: TGTGCCAGCAGCGAATGGACACTCTCAACTAATGAAGAACTGTTTTTT. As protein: CASSEWTLSTNEELFF. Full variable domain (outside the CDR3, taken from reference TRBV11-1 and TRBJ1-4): EAEVAQSPRYKITEKSQAVAFWCDPISGHATLYWYRQILGQGPELLVQFQDESVVDDSQLPKDRFSAERLKGVDSTLKIQPAELGDSAMYLCASSEWTLSTNEELFFGSGTQLSVL.

The CDR3 nucleotides read TGTGCCTGGAACACAGGACAGGGGGCCCCTGGGGACACCATATATTTT. It encodes CAWNTGQGAPGDTIYF. The V gene is TRBV30, the J gene TRBJ1-3; 11 nucleotides match TRBD1. Germline assignment: CDR1 GTSNPN and CDR2 SVGIG (reference sequence). The CDR3 has 16 residues. Trimming at V came to 4 bases and at J to 8 bases, leaving 13 bases not matched to a gene.

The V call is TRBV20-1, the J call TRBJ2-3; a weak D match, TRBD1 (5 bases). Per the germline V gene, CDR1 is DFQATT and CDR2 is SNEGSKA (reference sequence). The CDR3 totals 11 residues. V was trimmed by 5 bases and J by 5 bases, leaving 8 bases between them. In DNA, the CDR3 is TGCAGTGCTCCTAGGGGAGATACGCAGTATTTT. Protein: CSAPRGDTQYF.

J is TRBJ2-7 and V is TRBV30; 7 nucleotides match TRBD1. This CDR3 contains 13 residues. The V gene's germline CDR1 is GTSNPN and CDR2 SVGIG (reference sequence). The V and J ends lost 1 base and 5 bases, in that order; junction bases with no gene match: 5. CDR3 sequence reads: CAWSERQGDEQYF. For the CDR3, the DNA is TGTGCCTGGAGTGAACGACAGGGAGACGAGCAGTACTTC.

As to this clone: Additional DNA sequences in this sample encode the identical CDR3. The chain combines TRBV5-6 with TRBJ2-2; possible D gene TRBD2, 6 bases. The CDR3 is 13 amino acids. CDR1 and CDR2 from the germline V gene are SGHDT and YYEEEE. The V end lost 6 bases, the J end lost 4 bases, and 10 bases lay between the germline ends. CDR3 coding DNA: TGTGCCAGCATCCCCGGGGGCACCGGGGAGCTGTTTTTT. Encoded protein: CASIPGGTGELFF.

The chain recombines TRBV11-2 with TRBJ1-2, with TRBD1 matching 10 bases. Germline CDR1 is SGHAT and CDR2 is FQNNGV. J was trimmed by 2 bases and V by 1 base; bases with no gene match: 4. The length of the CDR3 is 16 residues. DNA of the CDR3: TGTGCCAGCAGCTTAGGACCGGGACAGGGGAACTATGGCTACACCTTC. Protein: CASSLGPGQGNYGYTF.

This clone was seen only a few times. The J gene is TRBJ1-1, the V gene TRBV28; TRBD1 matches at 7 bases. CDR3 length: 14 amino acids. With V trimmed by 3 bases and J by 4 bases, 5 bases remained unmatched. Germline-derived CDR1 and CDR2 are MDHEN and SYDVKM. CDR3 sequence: CASSLQGEVTEAFF. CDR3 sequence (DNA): TGTGCCAGCAGTTTGCAGGGGGAGGTCACTGAAGCTTTCTTT.